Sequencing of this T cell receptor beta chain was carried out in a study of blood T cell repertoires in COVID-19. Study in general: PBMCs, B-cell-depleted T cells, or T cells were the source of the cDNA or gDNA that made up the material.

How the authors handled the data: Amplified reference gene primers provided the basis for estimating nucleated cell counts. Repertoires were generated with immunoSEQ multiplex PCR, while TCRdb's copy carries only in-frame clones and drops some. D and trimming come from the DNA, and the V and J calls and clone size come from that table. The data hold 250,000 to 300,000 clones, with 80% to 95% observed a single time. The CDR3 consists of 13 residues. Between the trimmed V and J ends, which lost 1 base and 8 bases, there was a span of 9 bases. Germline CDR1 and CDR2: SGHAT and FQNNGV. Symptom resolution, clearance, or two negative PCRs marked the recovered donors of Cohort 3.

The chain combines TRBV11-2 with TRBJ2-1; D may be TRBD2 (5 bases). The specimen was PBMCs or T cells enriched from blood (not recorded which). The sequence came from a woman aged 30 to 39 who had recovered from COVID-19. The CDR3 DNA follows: TGTGCCAGCAGCTTAGGGCTGGACTATGAGCAGTTCTTC. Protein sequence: CASSLGLDYEQFF.